The clone carrying this T cell receptor (beta chain) was seen only a few times. Germline assignment: CDR1 SGHTA and CDR2 FQGTGA. This CDR3 contains 14 residues. The junction had 4 bases not matched to a gene; V was cut back by 3 bases and J by 7 bases. The sample originates from a study of Ad26.COV2.S vaccination and SARS-CoV-2 variants. The treatment was: around 19 received Ad26.COV2.S at low or high dose, single or two shots; five or six received placebo; per-sample allocation not given. Specimen acquisition occurred on day 63 following the initial vaccine or placebo injection. The method was immunoSEQ multiplex PCR; TCRdb's version includes in-frame clones alone and lacks a portion of them. The sample has about 480,000 clones; 87% are singletons.

The chain uses TRBV7-3 and TRBJ2-1, with TRBD1 matching over 9 bases. Sequencing used peripheral blood, obtained in a trial of Ad26.COV2.S vaccine versus placebo. This TCR was sampled from a person aged 18-60 years who received the Ad26.COV2.S COVID-19 vaccine or a placebo. The CDR3 loop is CASSFNRGQNEQFF. As DNA, the CDR3 is TGTGCCAGCAGCTTCAACAGGGGGCAGAATGAGCAGTTCTTC.